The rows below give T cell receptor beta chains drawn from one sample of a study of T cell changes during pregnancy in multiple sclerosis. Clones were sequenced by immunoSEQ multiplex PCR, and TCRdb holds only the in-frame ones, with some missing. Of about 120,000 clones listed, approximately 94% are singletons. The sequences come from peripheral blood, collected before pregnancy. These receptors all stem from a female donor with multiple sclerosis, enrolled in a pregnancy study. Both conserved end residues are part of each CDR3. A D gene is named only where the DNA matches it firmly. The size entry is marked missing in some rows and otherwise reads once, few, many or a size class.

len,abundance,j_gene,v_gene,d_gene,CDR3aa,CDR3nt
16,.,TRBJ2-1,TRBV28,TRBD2,CASIPEETSVINEQFF,TGTGCCAGCATTCCGGAGGAGACTAGCGTCATCAATGAGCAGTTCTTC
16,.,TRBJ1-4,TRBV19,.,CASSIPGAGTNEKLFF,TGTGCCAGTAGTATCCCAGGGGCTGGAACTAATGAAAAACTGTTTTTT
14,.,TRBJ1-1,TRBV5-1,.,CASSSLASNTEAFF,TGCGCCAGCAGCTCCCTAGCCTCGAACACTGAAGCTTTCTTT
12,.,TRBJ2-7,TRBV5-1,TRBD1,CASSDRAHEQYF,TGCGCCAGCAGCGACAGGGCCCACGAGCAGTACTTC
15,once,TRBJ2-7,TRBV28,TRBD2,CASTFQTGLAYEQYF,TGTGCCAGCACCTTCCAAACGGGACTAGCCTACGAGCAGTACTTC
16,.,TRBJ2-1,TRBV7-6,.,CASSLGIGDSYNEQFF,TGTGCCAGCAGCTTAGGTATCGGGGACTCCTACAATGAGCAGTTCTTC
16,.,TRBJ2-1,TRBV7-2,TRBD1,CASSLYGTGMINEQFF,TGTGCCAGCAGCTTATATGGGACAGGTATGATCAATGAGCAGTTCTTC
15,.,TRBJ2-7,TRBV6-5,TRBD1,CAISDSDRVSYEQYF,TGTGCCATCAGTGACTCGGACAGGGTATCCTACGAGCAGTACTTC
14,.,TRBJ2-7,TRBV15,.,CATSRGGPSYEQYF,TGTGCCACCAGCAGGGGGGGGCCTTCCTACGAGCAGTACTTC
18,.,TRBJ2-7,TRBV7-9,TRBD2,CASNHPGTSGPSSYEQYF,TGTGCCAGCAACCACCCCGGGACTAGCGGACCGAGCTCCTACGAGCAGTACTTC
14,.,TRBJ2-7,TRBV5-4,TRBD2,CASSFSGRVEEQYF,TGTGCCAGCAGCTTTAGCGGGAGAGTAGAGGAGCAGTACTTC
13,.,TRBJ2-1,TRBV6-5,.,CASSRGDVNEQFF,TGTGCCAGCAGCAGGGGGGACGTCAATGAGCAGTTCTTC
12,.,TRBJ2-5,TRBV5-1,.,CASSSTGDTQYF,TGCGCCAGCAGCTCGACAGGCGATACCCAGTACTTC
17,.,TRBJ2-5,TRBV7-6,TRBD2,CASSLGLAGTTEETQYF,TGTGCCAGCAGCTTAGGCCTAGCGGGGACTACGGAAGAGACCCAGTACTTC
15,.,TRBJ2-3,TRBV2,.,CATPRWTESTDTQYF,TGTGCCACCCCAAGGTGGACAGAGAGCACAGATACGCAGTATTTT
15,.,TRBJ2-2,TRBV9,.,CASSVGDIDTGELFF,TGTGCCAGCAGCGTAGGGGACATAGACACCGGGGAGCTGTTTTTT
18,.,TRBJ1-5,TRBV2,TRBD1,CASSEFRGTGGGNQPQHF,TGTGCCAGCAGTGAATTCAGGGGGACAGGGGGCGGCAATCAGCCCCAGCATTTT
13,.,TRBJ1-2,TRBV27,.,CASRTTVNYGYTF,TGTGCCAGCAGGACGACAGTTAACTATGGCTACACCTTC
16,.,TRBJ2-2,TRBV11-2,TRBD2,CASSPRLAGYTGELFF,TGTGCCAGCAGCCCAAGACTAGCGGGGTACACCGGGGAGCTGTTTTTT
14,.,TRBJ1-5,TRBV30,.,CAWSENRSNQPQHF,TGTGCCTGGAGTGAGAACAGATCCAATCAGCCCCAGCATTTT
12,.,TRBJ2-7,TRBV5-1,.,CASSFRGYEQYF,TGCGCCAGCAGCTTCCGAGGGTACGAGCAGTACTTC
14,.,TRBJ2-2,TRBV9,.,CASSVGSGTGELFF,TGTGCCAGCAGCGTAGGTTCGGGCACCGGGGAGCTGTTTTTT
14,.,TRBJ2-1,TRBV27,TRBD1,CASSLVAGGSEQFF,TGTGCCAGCAGTTTGGTCGCAGGGGGCAGTGAGCAGTTCTTC
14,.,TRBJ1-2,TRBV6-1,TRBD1,CASSPGTGARGYTF,TGTGCCAGCAGCCCCGGGACAGGGGCGAGGGGCTACACCTTC
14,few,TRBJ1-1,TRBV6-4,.,CASSQTAMNTEAFF,TGTGCCAGCAGTCAGACAGCCATGAACACTGAAGCTTTCTTT
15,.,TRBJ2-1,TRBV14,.,CASSQGQSYYNEQFF,TGTGCCAGCAGCCAAGGACAGAGTTATTACAATGAGCAGTTCTTC
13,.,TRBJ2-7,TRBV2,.,CASISDPVLGQYF,TGTGCCAGCATAAGCGACCCCGTTTTGGGGCAGTACTTC
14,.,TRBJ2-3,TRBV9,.,CASSVVGGSDTQYF,TGTGCCAGCAGCGTAGTTGGGGGCTCAGATACGCAGTATTTT
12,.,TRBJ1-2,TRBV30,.,CAWSSWGRGYTF,TGTGCCTGGTCTTCTTGGGGGCGCGGCTACACCTTC
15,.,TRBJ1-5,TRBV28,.,CASSSFSRGYQPQHF,TGTGCCAGCAGTTCCTTCTCGCGCGGGTATCAGCCCCAGCATTTT
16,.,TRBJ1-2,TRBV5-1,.,CASSSEVGRADSGYTF,TGCGCCAGCAGCTCTGAGGTTGGCAGGGCGGATAGCGGCTACACCTTC
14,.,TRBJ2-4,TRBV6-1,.,CASSLRGGEHIQYF,TGTGCCAGCAGTTTAAGGGGGGGAGAGCACATTCAGTACTTC
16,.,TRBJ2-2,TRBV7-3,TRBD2,CASSFGVAGYTGELFF,TGTGCCAGCAGCTTTGGGGTAGCGGGATACACCGGGGAGCTGTTTTTT
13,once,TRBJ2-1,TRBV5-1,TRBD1,CASSQDRVTEQFF,TGCGCCAGCAGCCAGGACAGGGTAACTGAGCAGTTCTTC
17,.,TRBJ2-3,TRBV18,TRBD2,CASSSYPSGGATDTQYF,TGTGCCAGCTCATCATATCCTAGCGGGGGGGCCACAGATACGCAGTATTTT
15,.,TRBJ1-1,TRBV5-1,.,CASSLVGGENTEAFF,TGCGCCAGCAGCTTGGTCGGGGGTGAGAACACTGAAGCTTTCTTT
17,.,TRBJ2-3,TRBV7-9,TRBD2,CASSLGGTSGGTDTQYF,TGTGCCAGCAGCTTAGGAGGGACTAGCGGGGGTACCGATACGCAGTATTTT
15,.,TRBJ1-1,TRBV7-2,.,CASRVEQGRDTEAFF,TGTGCCAGCAGGGTAGAACAGGGAAGGGACACTGAAGCTTTCTTT
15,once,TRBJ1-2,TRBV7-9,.,CASSFTRELGYGYTF,TGTGCCAGCAGCTTTACTAGGGAATTAGGCTATGGCTACACCTTC
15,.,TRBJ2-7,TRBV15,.,CATSTGGRLSYEQYF,TGTGCCACCAGCACCGGCGGGCGCCTGTCCTACGAGCAGTACTTC
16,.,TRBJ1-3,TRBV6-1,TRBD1,CASSEAGQDSGNTIYF,TGTGCCAGCAGTGAAGCTGGACAGGACTCTGGAAACACCATATATTTT
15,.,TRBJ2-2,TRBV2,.,CASSVWDKNTGELFF,TGTGCCAGCAGTGTTTGGGACAAGAACACCGGGGAGCTGTTTTTT
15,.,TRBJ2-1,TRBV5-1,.,CASSSKPDSSNEQFF,TGCGCCAGCAGCTCTAAACCTGACTCATCCAATGAGCAGTTCTTC
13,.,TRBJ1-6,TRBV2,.,CARTGGRNSPLHF,TGTGCCAGGACGGGGGGTCGGAATTCACCCCTCCACTTT
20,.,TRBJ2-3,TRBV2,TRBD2,CASKTFGGLAGGTSTDTQYF,TGTGCCAGCAAAACTTTCGGGGGACTAGCGGGGGGTACTAGCACAGATACGCAGTATTTT
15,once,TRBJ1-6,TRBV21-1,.,CASSRGGWVYSPLHF,TGTGCCAGCAGCAGGGGGGGTTGGGTCTACTCACCCCTCCACTTT
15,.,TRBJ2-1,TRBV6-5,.,CASSPEGRSYNEQFF,TGTGCCAGCAGTCCGGAGGGCCGTTCCTACAATGAGCAGTTCTTC
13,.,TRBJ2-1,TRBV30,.,CAWRRDGPNEQFF,TGTGCCTGGAGGCGGGACGGTCCCAATGAGCAGTTCTTC
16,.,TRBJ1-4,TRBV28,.,CASRTGSGDANEKLFF,TGTGCCAGCAGGACGGGCTCGGGGGATGCTAATGAAAAACTGTTTTTT
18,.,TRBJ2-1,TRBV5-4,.,CASSSIYSLTLFYNEQFF,TGTGCCAGCAGCTCTATTTATAGCCTAACCTTATTCTACAATGAGCAGTTCTTC
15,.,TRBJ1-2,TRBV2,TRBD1,CASSAETGSNYGYTF,TGTGCCAGCAGTGCTGAGACAGGGTCTAACTATGGCTACACCTTC
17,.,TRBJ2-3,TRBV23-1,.,CASSPLRDKRSTDTQYF,TGCGCCAGCAGCCCACTCCGAGACAAGAGAAGCACAGATACGCAGTATTTT
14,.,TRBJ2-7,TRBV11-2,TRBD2,CASRTLRGGYEQYF,TGTGCCAGCAGAACCCTTCGGGGGGGCTACGAGCAGTACTTC